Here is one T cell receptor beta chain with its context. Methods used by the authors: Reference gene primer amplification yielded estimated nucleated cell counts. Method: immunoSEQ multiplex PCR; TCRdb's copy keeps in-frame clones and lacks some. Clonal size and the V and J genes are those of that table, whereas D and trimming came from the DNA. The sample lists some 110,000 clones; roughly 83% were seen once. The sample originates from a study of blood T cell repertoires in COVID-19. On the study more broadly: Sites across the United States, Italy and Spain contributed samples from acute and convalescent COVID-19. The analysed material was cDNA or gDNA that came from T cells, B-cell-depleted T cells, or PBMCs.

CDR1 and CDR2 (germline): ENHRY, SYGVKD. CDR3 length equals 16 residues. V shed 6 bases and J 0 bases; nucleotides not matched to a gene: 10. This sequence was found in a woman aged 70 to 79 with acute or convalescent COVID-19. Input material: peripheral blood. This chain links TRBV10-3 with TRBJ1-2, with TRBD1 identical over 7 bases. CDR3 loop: CAIRDRLSLSNYGYTF. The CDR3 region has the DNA TGTGCCATCAGGGACAGGTTAAGCCTTTCTAACTATGGCTACACCTTC.